Each of the 3 T cell receptor beta chains below was sequenced from the same sample in a study of cytomegalovirus exposure and HLA in healthy donors. Primers included in the PCR were 60 Vbeta and 13 Jbeta primers. The assay was immunoSEQ multiplex PCR, and TCRdb's table has in-frame clones only and misses some. Its clone listing holds around 200,000 clones. The sample comprised PBMCs. The receptors were sampled from a girl aged 2 to 9 in good health and CMV-seropositive.

The V and J genes are TRBV5-1 and TRBJ1-4; the D is unclear. Germline V gene data show CDR1 as SGHRS and CDR2 as YFSETQ. With 5 bases removed from V and 0 bases from J, the gap between germline ends came to 8 bases. The CDR3 loop spans 14 amino acids. CDR3 region: CASRLVPTNEKLFF. Here the CDR3 DNA reads TGCGCCAGCAGACTGGTACCAACTAATGAAAAACTGTTTTTT.

In the case of this clone: One junction end does not reproduce the germline sequence, and a read error may be involved. The chain carries TRBV7-8 and TRBJ2-5; maybe TRBD2 (5 bases). With the DNA end fitting TRBJ2-7 better, the J assignment may be wrong. The CDR3 is 14 amino acids. Germline V gene data show CDR1 as SGHVS and CDR2 as FQNEAQ. Written as DNA, the CDR3 is TGTGCCAGCACCTTATACCCAGGCGGGTCCGAGCAGTACTTC. It yields the protein CASTLYPGGSEQYF.

This rearrangement joins TRBV10-2 to TRBJ1-5; D call uncertain. This CDR3 region has 13 residues. The germline V gene has CDR1 WSHSY and CDR2 SAAADI. Trimming took off 6 bases at V and 5 bases at J, with 11 bases between the two ends. In nucleotides, the CDR3 is TGCGCCAGCAGCGTAGGAGGCGATCAGCCCCAGCATTTT. Protein sequence: CASSVGGDQPQHF.